Included here is one T cell receptor beta chain sequence, with context. In its sample, this clonotype was seen a few times. Its target antigen remains unknown. Base quality data are lacking; no much larger clone is found one base away. To synthesize cDNA, template-switch 5'RACE was performed with a primer carrying a 10-nucleotide random unique molecular identifier so that each TCR transcript was tagged. Every sequencing run covered 15-18 subjects and yielded more than 180 million TCR-beta sequences. The RNeasy kit was used for extraction of total RNA. Using the KAPA Real-time Library Amplification kit, TCR-beta VDJ regions were amplified with primers for the TCR constant region and the 5'RACE anchor. A first PCR added sample indexes and Illumina adaptors, and a second PCR then raised library yield. After Ampure bead purification, the roughly 650 bp TCR product was size-selected on a 2% E-gel SizeSelection system. Before pooling, library quality was assessed on a Bioanalyzer, concentration was determined with Qubit, and library quantification was performed with the Kapa Library Quantification kit. Paired-end 2 x 150 bp sequencing of the libraries was performed on an Illumina HiSeq 2500. To increase sequence diversity, roughly 24-30% phiX was spiked into each library pool. For the original study's pipeline: Quality-filtered reads were processed with the UMI-based MiGEC pipeline, which removed over 85% of raw TCR sequences during error correction. VDJ genes were aligned to IMGT germline references, and each clonotype was defined by a unique CDR3 amino acid sequence together with V-J genes. VDJtools evaluated clonal expansion, Shannon diversity and CDR3 relatedness (CalcPairwiseDistances, ClusterSamples); CLCbio workbench built phylogenetic trees. Clones with at least 8 unique UMIs were defined as expanded, with this threshold being based on coefficient-of-variation modelling across technical triplicates. TCRdb redid the processing of the public reads, applying fastp at Q25 and MiXCR, and retained in-frame beta chains. Rows are combined by CDR3 protein, so each entry shows the most common genes and DNA. The V and J calls come from TCRdb's annotation, not from the publication. Within this sample are more than 100,000 distinct CDR3 sequences, with roughly a tenth of them counted one time only. The top ten hold approximately 3.3% of the sample.

This entry is derived from a study of neurological immune-mediated disorders (dated by TCRdb to 2018 to 2020). Background for the entire study: Peripheral blood TCR-beta repertoires from patients with HTLV-I-associated myelopathy (HAM/TSP), patients with multiple sclerosis, and healthy controls were compared in the study using UMI-based sequencing. The roughly 100 TCR-beta libraries covered PBMC samples along with longitudinal samples, technical triplicates, and paired sorted CD4+ and CD8+ T-cell subsets. Longitudinal HAM/TSP and healthy donors had 3 time-points each (about 3-45 month intervals). Of the roughly 70 subjects in the cohort, about 14 were HAM/TSP patients, approximately 35 were multiple sclerosis patients, and roughly 20 were healthy controls.

The CDR3, cysteine through phenylalanine, is 14 amino acids long. Solely the CDR3 DNA is kept, with 42 bases framed from the first base. A distance of 13 bases separates the germline ends of V and J, which lose 6 bases and 4 bases respectively. Looking up the germline V gene yields CDR1 MNHNS and CDR2 SASEGT. The sample's time point label, in plain terms: longitudinal time-point 3. Unsorted PBMC libraries were generated from 2 million PBMCs stored in RNAlater at -80 °C until RNA extraction. Peripheral blood underwent Ficoll-Hypaque density gradient centrifugation to isolate PBMCs, which were then cryopreserved in liquid nitrogen. The paper as a whole reports these results and caveats: No identical CDR3 amino acid sequences were found to be shared among expanded clones across subjects, suggesting that TCR-beta repertoires were private in all groups. TCR clonal expansion was highest in HAM/TSP patients and lowest in MS patients, with MS patients falling below even healthy controls.

This TCR was sampled from a female donor with HTLV-1-associated myelopathy (HAM/TSP). Sequencing was carried out using PBMCs. Recombination joined TRBV6-1 with TRBJ1-3; confidence is insufficient to name the D gene. This receptor carries the CDR3 CASRPTWSGNTIYF. The DNA sequence is given as TGTGCCAGCAGACCTACTTGGTCCGGAAACACCATATATTTT.